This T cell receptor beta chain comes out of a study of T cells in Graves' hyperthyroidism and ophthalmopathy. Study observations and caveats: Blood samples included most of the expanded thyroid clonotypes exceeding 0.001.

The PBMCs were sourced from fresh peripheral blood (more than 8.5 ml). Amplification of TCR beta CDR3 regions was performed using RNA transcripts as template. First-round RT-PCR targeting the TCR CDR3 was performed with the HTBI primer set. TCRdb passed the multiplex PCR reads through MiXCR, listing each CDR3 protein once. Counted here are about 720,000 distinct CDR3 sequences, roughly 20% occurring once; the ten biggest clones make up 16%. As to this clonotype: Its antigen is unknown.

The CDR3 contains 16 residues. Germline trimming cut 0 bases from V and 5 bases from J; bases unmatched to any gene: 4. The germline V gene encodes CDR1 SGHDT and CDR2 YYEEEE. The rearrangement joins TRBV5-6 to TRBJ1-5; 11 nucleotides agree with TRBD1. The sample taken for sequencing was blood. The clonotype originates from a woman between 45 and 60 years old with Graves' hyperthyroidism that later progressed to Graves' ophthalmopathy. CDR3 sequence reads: CASSLGGGQGDQPQHF. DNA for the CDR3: TGTGCCAGCAGCTTGGGGGGGGGACAGGGGGATCAGCCCCAGCATTTT.